These T cell receptor beta chains were read from a single sample in a study of control samples from healthy donors and cancer patients. Sequencing was performed with immunoSEQ multiplex PCR; in TCRdb, only in-frame clones are kept and a portion is missing. The sample lists 100,000 to 150,000 clones, roughly 87% seen once, with around 2% in the top ten. Material: blood. These receptors were collected from a man aged 18 to 29 in good health. CDR3s include the opening cysteine and the closing phenylalanine or tryptophan. A D gene is named only where the DNA matches it firmly. Clone size is given for some rows only: seen once, a few or many times, or a class if the clone is expanded.

few	.	TRBV28	TRBJ2-7	CASSVPGRGYEQYF	TGTGCCAGCAGTGTCCCCGGGCGTGGCTACGAGCAGTACTTC
.	TRBD1	TRBV6-6	TRBJ1-3	CASSSPGQFGNTIYF	TGTGCCAGCAGTTCCCCGGGACAGTTTGGAAACACCATATATTTT
.	TRBD1	TRBV11-2	TRBJ1-1	CASSRTGGWENTEAFF	TGTGCCAGCAGTCGGACAGGGGGCTGGGAGAACACTGAAGCTTTCTTT
.	.	TRBV11-2	TRBJ1-1	CASSFGGLGTEAFF	TGTGCCAGCAGCTTCGGAGGGTTAGGCACTGAAGCTTTCTTT
.	TRBD2	TRBV11-1	TRBJ2-7	CASSTGTSGTYEQYF	TGTGCCAGCAGCACCGGGACTAGCGGGACCTACGAGCAGTACTTC
.	TRBD2	TRBV5-1	TRBJ2-3	CASSWGGRDTQYF	TGCGCCAGCAGCTGGGGAGGGAGGGATACGCAGTATTTT
.	.	TRBV7-3	TRBJ2-7	CASSLSPGYEQYF	TGTGCCAGCAGCTTAAGCCCGGGTTACGAGCAGTACTTC
.	.	TRBV15	TRBJ2-1	CATSREPKLYNEQFF	TGTGCCACCAGCAGAGAGCCGAAGTTATACAATGAGCAGTTCTTC
.	.	TRBV7-6	TRBJ1-2	CATQKEIGNYGYTF	TGTGCCACCCAAAAGGAGATTGGGAACTATGGCTACACCTTC
.	.	TRBV6-6	TRBJ1-1	CASSHMTLLSRGGSFHTEAFF	TGTGCCAGCAGCCATATGACACTTTTATCGAGGGGGGGCTCCTTCCACACTGAAGCTTTCTTT
.	TRBD1	TRBV5-1	TRBJ2-7	CASSSRGTAYEQYF	TGCGCCAGCAGCTCCAGGGGGACAGCCTACGAGCAGTACTTC
.	.	TRBV7-3	TRBJ2-5	CASSLTAYQETQYF	TGTGCCAGCAGCTTAACGGCGTACCAAGAGACCCAGTACTTC
few	.	TRBV30	TRBJ1-3	CACLTPGNTIYF	TGTGCCTGCCTTACCCCTGGAAACACCATATATTTT
.	.	TRBV27	TRBJ1-2	CASKRGTNYGYTF	TGTGCCAGCAAGAGAGGGACTAACTATGGCTACACCTTC
.	.	TRBV9	TRBJ1-5	CASSVDLGQPQHF	TGTGCCAGCAGCGTAGATTTGGGACAGCCCCAGCATTTT
.	TRBD2	TRBV4-3	TRBJ2-7	CASSQDRASGASYEQYF	TGCGCCAGCAGCCAAGATCGGGCTAGCGGCGCCTCCTACGAGCAGTACTTC
.	TRBD1	TRBV2	TRBJ2-2	CASTRDRGAGELFF	TGTGCCAGCACCCGGGACAGGGGAGCCGGGGAGCTGTTTTTT
.	.	TRBV27	TRBJ2-1	CASRAPRNEQFF	TGTGCCAGCAGAGCGCCGCGGAATGAGCAGTTCTTC
.	TRBD2	TRBV5-1	TRBJ2-2	CATERSGSSNTGELFF	TGCGCCACCGAGAGAAGCGGGAGTTCGAACACCGGGGAGCTGTTTTTT
.	.	TRBV15	TRBJ2-2	CATSRGLSTGELFF	TGTGCCACCAGCAGAGGGTTGAGCACCGGGGAGCTGTTTTTT
.	TRBD2	TRBV10-3	TRBJ2-7	CAISETSGRIYEQYF	TGTGCCATCAGTGAGACTAGCGGGAGGATCTACGAGCAGTACTTC
.	TRBD1	TRBV7-6	TRBJ2-5	CASRYGTGGYETQYF	TGTGCCAGCAGATACGGGACAGGGGGCTACGAGACCCAGTACTTC
.	.	TRBV19	TRBJ2-7	CASSPLLDHEQYF	TGTGCCAGTAGTCCGCTCCTCGATCACGAGCAGTACTTC
.	.	TRBV6-5	TRBJ2-3	CASSYSASGGGDTQYF	TGTGCCAGCAGTTACTCGGCTAGCGGAGGGGGAGATACGCAGTATTTT
.	.	TRBV30	TRBJ1-5	CAWSPDSNQPQHF	TGTGCCTGGAGTCCGGATAGCAATCAGCCCCAGCATTTT
.	TRBD1	TRBV7-9	TRBJ2-1	CASSSSGQGHEQFF	TGTGCCAGCAGCTCGTCCGGACAGGGCCATGAGCAGTTCTTC
.	.	TRBV29-1	TRBJ2-7	CSVGEQGGQYF	TGCAGCGTGGGAGAACAGGGTGGGCAGTACTTC
.	.	TRBV19	TRBJ2-6	CASSWPGDYISGANVLTF	TGTGCCAGTAGTTGGCCGGGAGACTATATTTCTGGGGCCAACGTCCTGACTTTC
.	.	TRBV6-1	TRBJ1-5	CASSLGGRGNQPQHF	TGTGCCAGCAGTCTCGGAGGACGGGGCAATCAGCCCCAGCATTTT
.	TRBD1	TRBV14	TRBJ1-2	CASSQDRTGGASGYTF	TGTGCCAGCAGCCAAGACCGGACAGGGGGCGCGAGCGGCTACACCTTC
.	.	TRBV3-1/TRBV3-2	TRBJ1-1	CASSQEWGVMNTEAFF	TGTGCCAGCAGCCAAGAGTGGGGGGTCATGAACACTGAAGCTTTCTTT
.	TRBD2	TRBV7-2	TRBJ2-5	CASSPGTSQAQYF	TGTGCCAGCAGCCCGGGGACTAGCCAGGCCCAGTACTTC
.	TRBD1	TRBV6-1	TRBJ1-1	CASRPPGQKNTEAFF	TGTGCCAGCAGACCACCGGGACAGAAAAACACTGAAGCTTTCTTT
.	.	TRBV19	TRBJ1-1	CASQGTSNTEAFF	TGTGCCAGTCAGGGAACCTCGAACACTGAAGCTTTCTTT
once	.	TRBV11-2	TRBJ1-1	CASSSDVPGGTEAFF	TGTGCCAGCAGCTCGGACGTACCGGGAGGCACTGAAGCTTTCTTT
.	TRBD1	TRBV24-1	TRBJ2-6	CATSDFRDSTFSGANVLTF	TGTGCCACCAGTGATTTCCGGGACAGTACTTTTTCTGGGGCCAACGTCCTGACTTTC
.	TRBD1	TRBV2	TRBJ2-2	CASMKGDREELFF	TGTGCCAGCATGAAAGGGGACAGGGAGGAGCTGTTTTTT
.	.	TRBV5-1	TRBJ1-1	CASSLVFREGDEAFF	TGCGCCAGCAGCTTGGTGTTTAGGGAGGGCGACGAAGCTTTCTTT